The present T cell receptor (beta chain) was sequenced within a study of control samples from healthy donors and cancer patients. The CDR3 runs 15 residues. Trimming removed 0 bases from V and 4 bases from J, with 12 bases in between. CDR1 and CDR2 (germline): LGHDT, YNNKEL (reference sequence). Libraries were prepared by immunoSEQ multiplex PCR; TCRdb keeps only in-frame clonotypes and omits some of them. The data hold 120,000 or so clones, with 85% to 95% observed a single time. This sequence originates from an elderly man with head and neck cancer. Input material: PBMCs. The chain combines TRBV3-1 (or the pseudogene TRBV3-2) with TRBJ1-2; no reliable D call. CDR3 nucleotide sequence: TGTGCCAGCAGCCAAGATCACGGGAACGGCTATGGCTACACCTTC. It translates to CASSQDHGNGYGYTF.